This TCR beta chain was recorded in a study of T cell responses to AZD1222 COVID-19 vaccine (dated by TCRdb to the early 2020s). At the level of the whole study: A total of over 230 trial participants underwent TCR sequencing, of whom 200 to 220 received two doses of AZD1222 and some 25 received two doses of the MenACWY control vaccine. Trial participants were enrolled by age into subgroups of 18-55, 56-69 and 70-plus years, and about 150, 27 and 61 TCR-sequenced participants, respectively, were included in these subgroups. The full study reports these points: Only five to seven AZD1222 recipients were SARS-CoV-2 seropositive at baseline, limiting conclusions about previously exposed vaccinees. CD4 TCRs associated with the vaccine covered the entire spike protein, and the dominant responses were in regions 160-218 and 743-854. No day 14 peak-response samples were available, so repertoires were characterized only after the peak T cell response. Participants were mostly white British, with more females than males. The authors suggested clonal diversity may have been underestimated. Reportedly, close to half of the unique spike-specific TCRs recognized epitopes lying outside the regions that are mutated in the B.1.351 and B.1.1.7 variants. Spike-specific TCR breadth and depth rose significantly after two AZD1222 doses compared with day 0 and with MenACWY recipients. In the small 56-69-year group, the increase in depth fell short of significance, most likely because of low power.

Taken from the germline V gene, the CDR1 and CDR2 loops are SGHTA and FQGNSA. The CDR3 starts with the cysteine, ends with the phenylalanine, and has 14 residues. Only the CDR3 portion is preserved as DNA: 42 bases, with reading frame beginning at the first base. V was cut back by 5 bases and J by 6 bases, leaving a gap of 17 bases between them. The CDR3 regions of human TCRbeta chains were subjected to immunosequencing. Per the source publication's procedure: TCRs in the repertoires were compared against a reference library of SARS-CoV-2-specific TCRs that had been generated with the MIRA antigen-specificity platform. Breadth was defined as the fraction of unique TCRs that were SARS-CoV-2-associated. Depth was defined as the fraction of total T cells that were SARS-CoV-2-associated. Using the MIRA data, each spike-specific TCR was mapped to the spike region that the TCR reacts to and placed in a CD4 or CD8 class. Log10-transformed breadth and depth values were compared by one-way ANOVA with Sidak's multiple comparisons tests. TCRdb holds this immuneACCESS table with in-frame rearrangements only. Some clones are missing; in checked studies, unresolved V genes explain under half, and the rest has no known cause. V and J calls and clone size are given by that table; D and trimming were obtained from the DNA. A total of about 150,000 clones appear in this sample, about 85% of them only once. Roughly 6.9% of the sample goes to the ten largest clones.

Worth noting for this clone: The target of this receptor is not known. No much larger clonotype is one base removed from it; base qualities were not supplied.

Per the publication, the time point label means: sample from adult after SARS-CoV-2 infection, after symptom onset. Two convalescent COVID-19 patients, sampled after symptom onset from adults with prior SARS-CoV-2 infection, were also TCR-sequenced for comparison. This specimen consisted of peripheral blood, obtained after recovery from COVID-19. The chain joins TRBV7-2 to TRBJ2-7; the D segment cannot be called with confidence. The TCR originated in an adult who had recovered from COVID-19. The CDR3 here reads CASSLYRAPSEQYF. The DNA reads as follows: TGTGCCAGCAGCCTCTACCGGGCCCCCTCCGAGCAGTACTTC.